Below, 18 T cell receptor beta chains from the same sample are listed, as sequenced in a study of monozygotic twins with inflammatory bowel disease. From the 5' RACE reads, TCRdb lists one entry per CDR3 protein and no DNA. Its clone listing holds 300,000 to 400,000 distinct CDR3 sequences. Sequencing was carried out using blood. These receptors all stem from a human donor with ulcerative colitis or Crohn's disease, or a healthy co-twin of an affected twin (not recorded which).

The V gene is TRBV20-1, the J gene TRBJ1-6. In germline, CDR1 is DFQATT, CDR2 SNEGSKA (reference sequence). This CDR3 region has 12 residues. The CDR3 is CSVRVWDSPLHF.

CDR3 sequence reads: CSARKNPEDEQYF. V is TRBV20-1 and J is TRBJ2-7; lacking DNA, the TRBD1 call made by TCRdb goes unchecked. Per the germline V gene, CDR1 is DFQATT and CDR2 is SNEGSKA (reference sequence). This CDR3 is built from 13 residues.

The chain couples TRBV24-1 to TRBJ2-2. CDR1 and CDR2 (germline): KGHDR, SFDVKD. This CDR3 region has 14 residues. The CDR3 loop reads CATSDGLNTGELFF.

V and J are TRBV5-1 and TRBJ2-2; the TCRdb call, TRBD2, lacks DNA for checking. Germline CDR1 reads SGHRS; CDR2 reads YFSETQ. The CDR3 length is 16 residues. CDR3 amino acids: CASSRTLAGVTGELFF.

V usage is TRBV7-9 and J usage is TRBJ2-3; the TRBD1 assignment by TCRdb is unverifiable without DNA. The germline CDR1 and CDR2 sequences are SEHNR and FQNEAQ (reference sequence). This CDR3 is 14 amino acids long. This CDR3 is CASSSPGRTDTQYF. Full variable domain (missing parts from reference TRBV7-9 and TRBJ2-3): DTGVSQNPRHKITKRGQNVTFRCDPISEHNRLYWYRQTLGQGPEFLTYFQNEAQLEKSRLLSDRFSAERPKGSFSTLEIQRTEQGDSAMYLCASSSPGRTDTQYFGPGTRLTVL.

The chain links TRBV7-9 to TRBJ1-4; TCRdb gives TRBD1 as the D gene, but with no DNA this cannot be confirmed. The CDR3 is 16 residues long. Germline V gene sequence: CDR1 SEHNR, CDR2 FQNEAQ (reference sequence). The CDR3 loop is CASSLPRTGGMEKLFF.

The CDR3 loop reads CASSVGGVRGNTEAFF. The chain has TRBV9 and TRBJ1-1. CDR3 length equals 16 residues. Germline V gives CDR1 SGDLS, CDR2 YYNGEE.

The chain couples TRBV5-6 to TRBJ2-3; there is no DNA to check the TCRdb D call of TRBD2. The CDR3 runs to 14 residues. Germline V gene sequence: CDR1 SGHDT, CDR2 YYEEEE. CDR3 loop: CASAPGTSGYTQYF.

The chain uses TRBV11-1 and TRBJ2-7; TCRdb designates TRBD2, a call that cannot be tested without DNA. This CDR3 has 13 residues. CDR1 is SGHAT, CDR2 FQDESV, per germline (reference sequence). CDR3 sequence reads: CASSATSRSGQYF.

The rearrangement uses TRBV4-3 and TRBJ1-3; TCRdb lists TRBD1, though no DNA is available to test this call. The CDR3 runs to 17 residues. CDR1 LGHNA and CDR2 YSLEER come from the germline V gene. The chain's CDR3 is CASSPLQGVSSGNTIYF.

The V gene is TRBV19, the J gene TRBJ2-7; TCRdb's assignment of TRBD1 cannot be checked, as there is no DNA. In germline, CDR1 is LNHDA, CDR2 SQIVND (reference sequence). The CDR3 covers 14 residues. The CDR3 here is CASSIGGAYYEQYF. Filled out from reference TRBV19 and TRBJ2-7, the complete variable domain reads DGGITQSPKYLFRKEGQNVTLSCEQNLNHDAMYWYRQDPGQGLRLIYYSQIVNDFQKGDIAEGYSVSREKKESFPLTVTSAQKNPTAFYLCASSIGGAYYEQYFGPGTRLTVT.

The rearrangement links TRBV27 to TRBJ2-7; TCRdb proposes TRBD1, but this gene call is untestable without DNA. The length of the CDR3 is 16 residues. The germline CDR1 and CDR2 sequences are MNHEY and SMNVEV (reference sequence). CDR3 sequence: CASSLRQGAITYEQYF.

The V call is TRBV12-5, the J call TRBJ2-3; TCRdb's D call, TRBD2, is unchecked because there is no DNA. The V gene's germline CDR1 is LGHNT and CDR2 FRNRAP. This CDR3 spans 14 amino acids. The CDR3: CASALAGASDTQYF.

The CDR3: CASSLTGTGITEAFF. The genes are TRBV27 and TRBJ1-1; the TCRdb D gene call, TRBD1, has no DNA to confirm it. The CDR3 is made up of 15 amino acids. Looked up from germline, CDR1 is MNHEY and CDR2 is SMNVEV (reference sequence).

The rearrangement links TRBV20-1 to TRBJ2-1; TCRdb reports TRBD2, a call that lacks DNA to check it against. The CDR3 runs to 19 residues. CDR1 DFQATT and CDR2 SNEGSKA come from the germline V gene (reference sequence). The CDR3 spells CSAGYFVAGGGDYYNEQFF.

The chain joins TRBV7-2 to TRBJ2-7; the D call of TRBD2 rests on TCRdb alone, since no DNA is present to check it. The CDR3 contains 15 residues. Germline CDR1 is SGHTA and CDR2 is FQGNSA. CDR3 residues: CASSLGGVGSYEQYF.

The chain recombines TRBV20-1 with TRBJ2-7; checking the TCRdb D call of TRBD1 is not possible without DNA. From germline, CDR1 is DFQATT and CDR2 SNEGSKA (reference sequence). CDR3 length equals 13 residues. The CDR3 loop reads CSVGGQGEIEQYF.

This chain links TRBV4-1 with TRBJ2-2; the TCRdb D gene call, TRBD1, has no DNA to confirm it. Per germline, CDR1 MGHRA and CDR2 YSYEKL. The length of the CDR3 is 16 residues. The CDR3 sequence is CASSPTTGTGNGELFF.